Described below is a single T cell receptor beta chain sequence and its context. The entry originates in a study of blood T cell repertoires in COVID-19. Study-wide background: Acute and convalescent COVID-19 samples came from the United States, Italy and Spain.

Cohort placement rested on clinical history that participants reported themselves. Recovery meant two consecutive negative NP/OP PCR tests, professional clearance, or resolved symptoms. V was shortened by 2 bases and J by 4 bases, with 9 bases between the two germline ends. Per germline, CDR1 SGHVS and CDR2 FQNEAQ. CDR3 length: 15 amino acids. In the original processing: Amplified reference gene primers provided the basis for estimating nucleated cell counts. The assay was immunoSEQ multiplex PCR, and TCRdb's table has in-frame clones only and misses some. The V and J calls and clone size come from that table; D and trimming were worked out from the DNA. This sample has some 420,000 clones, with 75% to 90% found just once.

The chain uses TRBV7-8 and TRBJ1-6, with D possibly TRBD1 on 5 matching bases. The sample comprised PBMCs or T cells enriched from blood (not recorded which). This TCR derives from a man aged 25-40 years who had recovered from COVID-19. In nucleotides, the CDR3 is TGTGCCAGCAGCTTACAGGGAATATATAATTCACCCCTCCACTTT. Its protein is CASSLQGIYNSPLHF.